This is a list of T cell receptor beta chains from one sample in a study of long-term antiretroviral therapy in people with HIV. Profiled with immunoSEQ multiplex PCR; TCRdb holds only in-frame clones, not every one. The sample consists of 20,000 to 25,000 clones, roughly 86% of them appearing once. The specimen comprised unsorted PBMCs, sampled 1.3 years after starting antiretroviral therapy. The receptors shown here come from a man aged 60 to 69 with HIV. The CDR3 runs from the conserved cysteine through the conserved F or W. The order of the fields is D gene, clone size, V gene, J gene, CDR3 DNA, CDR3 protein. D genes are given only for firm matches. Clone size is not always given. Where it is, it says once, few, many or a class for expanded clones.

D gene: -
clone size: -
V gene: TRBV9
J gene: TRBJ2-1
CDR3 DNA: TGTGCCAGCAGCGTAGCGGGCAGGTCCAATGAGCAGTTCTTC
CDR3 protein: CASSVAGRSNEQFF

D gene: -
clone size: -
V gene: TRBV25-1
J gene: TRBJ1-2
CDR3 DNA: TGTGCCAGCAGTGAATACTGGGCAGGCCCCCACTATGGCTACACCTTC
CDR3 protein: CASSEYWAGPHYGYTF

D gene: TRBD1
clone size: once
V gene: TRBV27
J gene: TRBJ2-1
CDR3 DNA: TGTGCCAGCAGTCAGACAGGGCTTACCTACAATGAGCAGTTCTTC
CDR3 protein: CASSQTGLTYNEQFF

D gene: -
clone size: -
V gene: TRBV4-1
J gene: TRBJ1-5
CDR3 DNA: TGCGCCAGCAGCCAAGTCCGGAGCCCAGATCAGCCCCAGCATTTT
CDR3 protein: CASSQVRSPDQPQHF

D gene: -
clone size: -
V gene: TRBV7-7
J gene: TRBJ2-1
CDR3 DNA: TGTGCCAGCAGCGCCGGGAATTACAATGAGCAGTTCTTC
CDR3 protein: CASSAGNYNEQFF

D gene: -
clone size: -
V gene: TRBV6-5
J gene: TRBJ2-5
CDR3 DNA: TGTGCCAGCAGTTACTCGTTAGGATTAGAGACCCAGTACTTC
CDR3 protein: CASSYSLGLETQYF

D gene: -
clone size: -
V gene: TRBV5-1
J gene: TRBJ2-3
CDR3 DNA: TGCGCCAGCAGCTTGGTGGGCTCCACAGATACGCAGTATTTT
CDR3 protein: CASSLVGSTDTQYF

D gene: -
clone size: -
V gene: TRBV7-2
J gene: TRBJ1-2
CDR3 DNA: TGTGCCAGCAGCTTAGCGGGCTATGGCTACACCTTC
CDR3 protein: CASSLAGYGYTF

D gene: -
clone size: once
V gene: TRBV6-5
J gene: TRBJ1-1
CDR3 DNA: TGTGCCAGCAGCCAAGGGGAGGGGACTGAAGCTTTCTTT
CDR3 protein: CASSQGEGTEAFF

D gene: -
clone size: -
V gene: TRBV5-1
J gene: TRBJ1-3
CDR3 DNA: TGCGCCAGCAGCCCGGACACCTCCTCTGGAAACACCATATATTTT
CDR3 protein: CASSPDTSSGNTIYF

D gene: TRBD1
clone size: -
V gene: TRBV6-5
J gene: TRBJ2-7
CDR3 DNA: TGTGCCAGCAGTTTCGACTCCGGGACAGTTCCCTACGAGCAGTACTTC
CDR3 protein: CASSFDSGTVPYEQYF

D gene: -
clone size: -
V gene: TRBV5-4
J gene: TRBJ2-3
CDR3 DNA: TGTGCCAGCAGCCAAGACAGGGAGGCAGATACGCAGTATTTT
CDR3 protein: CASSQDREADTQYF

D gene: -
clone size: -
V gene: TRBV5-1
J gene: TRBJ2-5
CDR3 DNA: TGCGCCAGCAGCTTGTTTAGCGCCCAAGAGACCCAGTACTTC
CDR3 protein: CASSLFSAQETQYF

D gene: -
clone size: -
V gene: TRBV7-9
J gene: TRBJ1-2
CDR3 DNA: TGTGCCAGCAGCTTAGATCTGATTACCTATGGCTACACCTTC
CDR3 protein: CASSLDLITYGYTF

D gene: -
clone size: -
V gene: TRBV6-5
J gene: TRBJ1-5
CDR3 DNA: TGTGCCAGCAGTTACGGAGGACTAGACAATCAGCCCCAGCATTTT
CDR3 protein: CASSYGGLDNQPQHF

D gene: -
clone size: -
V gene: TRBV12-5
J gene: TRBJ1-4
CDR3 DNA: TGTGCTAGTGGTTTGGTACTCGTCCCAGGCCTGACTAATGAAAAACTGTTTTTT
CDR3 protein: CASGLVLVPGLTNEKLFF

D gene: TRBD2
clone size: -
V gene: TRBV11-2
J gene: TRBJ2-1
CDR3 DNA: TGTGCCAGCAGCTTAGAGGTCCTGCGGGGGGCCTACAATGAGCAGTTCTTC
CDR3 protein: CASSLEVLRGAYNEQFF

D gene: -
clone size: -
V gene: TRBV5-4
J gene: TRBJ2-7
CDR3 DNA: TGTGCCAGCAGCTCAAGCGGTGGGTTCTACGAGCAGTACTTC
CDR3 protein: CASSSSGGFYEQYF

D gene: -
clone size: -
V gene: TRBV6-1
J gene: TRBJ1-5
CDR3 DNA: TGTGCCACAACGACCCAGGGATATAGCAATCAGCCCCAGCATTTT
CDR3 protein: CATTTQGYSNQPQHF

D gene: TRBD1
clone size: -
V gene: TRBV20-1
J gene: TRBJ2-7
CDR3 DNA: TGCAGTGCAGGGACAGTTCACGAGCAGTACTTC
CDR3 protein: CSAGTVHEQYF

D gene: -
clone size: -
V gene: TRBV6-6
J gene: TRBJ2-1
CDR3 DNA: TGTGCCAGCAGTTACTCAAGGGCGGGATACAATGAGCAGTTCTTC
CDR3 protein: CASSYSRAGYNEQFF

D gene: -
clone size: -
V gene: TRBV5-6
J gene: TRBJ1-3
CDR3 DNA: TGTGCCAGCAGCTTAAGAGGGCCTGGAAACACCATATATTTT
CDR3 protein: CASSLRGPGNTIYF

D gene: -
clone size: -
V gene: TRBV14
J gene: TRBJ1-2
CDR3 DNA: TGTGCCAGCAGCCAAGATGACATAGGGGTTCAAACCTTC
CDR3 protein: CASSQDDIGVQTF

D gene: -
clone size: -
V gene: TRBV18
J gene: TRBJ2-7
CDR3 DNA: TGTGCCAGCTCACAAGGAAGCGAGCAGTACTTC
CDR3 protein: CASSQGSEQYF

D gene: -
clone size: -
V gene: TRBV10-3
J gene: TRBJ2-7
CDR3 DNA: TGTGCCATCAGTGACTTCAGGGGGAGGTTAGTGGGCGAGCAGTACTTC
CDR3 protein: CAISDFRGRLVGEQYF

D gene: -
clone size: -
V gene: TRBV5-1
J gene: TRBJ2-5
CDR3 DNA: TGCGCCAGCAGCTTAACCGGGACAAGGGAAGAGACCCAGTACTTC
CDR3 protein: CASSLTGTREETQYF

D gene: -
clone size: -
V gene: TRBV7-2
J gene: TRBJ2-7
CDR3 DNA: TGTGCCAGCAGCTTAGCGCGTGGGGCTTCCCTCTACGAGCAGTACTTC
CDR3 protein: CASSLARGASLYEQYF

D gene: TRBD2
clone size: -
V gene: TRBV11-3
J gene: TRBJ2-2
CDR3 DNA: TGTGCCAGCAGCTTAGCGGGGGGGCCCACCGGGGAGCTGTTTTTT
CDR3 protein: CASSLAGGPTGELFF

D gene: -
clone size: few
V gene: TRBV19
J gene: TRBJ1-1
CDR3 DNA: TGTGCCAGTATTAGATCTGGGGGCAACACTGAAGCTTTCTTT
CDR3 protein: CASIRSGGNTEAFF

D gene: TRBD2
clone size: once
V gene: TRBV11-2
J gene: TRBJ2-7
CDR3 DNA: TGTGCCAGCAGCTTAGTTGGCGGGAGAACAAGGCAGTACTTC
CDR3 protein: CASSLVGGRTRQYF

D gene: -
clone size: -
V gene: TRBV6-5
J gene: TRBJ2-5
CDR3 DNA: TGTGCCAGCAGTTATGGGGCTTTCGAGACCCAGTACTTC
CDR3 protein: CASSYGAFETQYF

D gene: -
clone size: -
V gene: TRBV19
J gene: TRBJ1-1
CDR3 DNA: TGTGCCAGTGCAAACAGGGATTCGGCTCCTGAAGCTTTCTTT
CDR3 protein: CASANRDSAPEAFF

D gene: -
clone size: -
V gene: TRBV9
J gene: TRBJ1-2
CDR3 DNA: TGTGCCAGCAGCCTCAGAAACTATGGCTACACCTTC
CDR3 protein: CASSLRNYGYTF

D gene: TRBD2
clone size: -
V gene: TRBV5-1
J gene: TRBJ2-5
CDR3 DNA: TGCGCCAGCAGCCCTGACCCCGGGACTAGCGGCCAAGAGACCCAGTACTTC
CDR3 protein: CASSPDPGTSGQETQYF

D gene: -
clone size: -
V gene: TRBV6-6
J gene: TRBJ2-2
CDR3 DNA: TGTGCCAGCAGTTACTCGGGGCCGACGAACACCGGGGAGCTGTTTTTT
CDR3 protein: CASSYSGPTNTGELFF

D gene: TRBD2
clone size: few
V gene: TRBV19
J gene: TRBJ2-7
CDR3 DNA: TGTGCCAGTAGTAAACAGGGACTAGCGGGAGGCGGCCGCTCCTACGAGCAGTACTTC
CDR3 protein: CASSKQGLAGGGRSYEQYF

D gene: -
clone size: -
V gene: TRBV7-9
J gene: TRBJ1-1
CDR3 DNA: TGTGCCAGCAGCCAATTGGGGGGGACCATGAACACTGAAGCTTTCTTT
CDR3 protein: CASSQLGGTMNTEAFF

D gene: TRBD1
clone size: -
V gene: TRBV19
J gene: TRBJ1-1
CDR3 DNA: TGTGCCAGTAGTCCCCGACAGGGGTGGGGGAACACTGAAGCTTTCTTT
CDR3 protein: CASSPRQGWGNTEAFF

D gene: TRBD2
clone size: few
V gene: TRBV7-3
J gene: TRBJ2-1
CDR3 DNA: TGTGCCAGCAGCACCGGACTAGCGGCCTACAATGAGCAGTTCTTC
CDR3 protein: CASSTGLAAYNEQFF

D gene: -
clone size: -
V gene: TRBV18
J gene: TRBJ1-3
CDR3 DNA: TGTGCCAGCTCAACAGGGTCTGGAAACACCATATATTTT
CDR3 protein: CASSTGSGNTIYF

D gene: TRBD2
clone size: -
V gene: TRBV6-1
J gene: TRBJ2-7
CDR3 DNA: TGTGCCAGCCCTAACTGGGGAGGGTGGGGTTACGAGCAGTACTTC
CDR3 protein: CASPNWGGWGYEQYF

D gene: -
clone size: -
V gene: TRBV21-1
J gene: TRBJ1-5
CDR3 DNA: TGTGCCAGCAGCAAAGGGGAGGACAGGCAAAACAATCAGCCCCAGCATTTT
CDR3 protein: CASSKGEDRQNNQPQHF

D gene: TRBD2
clone size: -
V gene: TRBV5-1
J gene: TRBJ2-1
CDR3 DNA: TGCGCCAGCAGCTTCAATTTAGCGGGGATCGGAATCGATGAGCAGTTCTTC
CDR3 protein: CASSFNLAGIGIDEQFF

D gene: -
clone size: -
V gene: TRBV7-9
J gene: TRBJ2-5
CDR3 DNA: TGTGCCAGCAGCTACCGGGGCAAAGGGGGGGAGACCCAGTACTTC
CDR3 protein: CASSYRGKGGETQYF

D gene: TRBD1
clone size: once
V gene: TRBV5-5
J gene: TRBJ2-1
CDR3 DNA: TGTGCCAGCAGCTTGGGGGGACAGGGGGGCGATGAGCAGTTCTTC
CDR3 protein: CASSLGGQGGDEQFF